A single sample is the source of the 28 T cell receptor beta chains below, sequenced in a study of CD8 T cells in ankylosing spondylitis. From the 5' RACE reads, TCRdb called clonotypes with MiXCR, one entry per CDR3 protein. The profile shows around 330,000 distinct CDR3 sequences, 11% of them singletons. The sequencing sample was made of blood, either unsorted or a sorted T cell fraction (not recorded which). These receptors were taken from a female donor with ankylosing spondylitis or in good health (not recorded which).

This clonotype was picked up many times. The chain has TRBV5-1 and TRBJ2-7; the D is unclear. Trimming left V 1 base short and J 7 bases short, with 9 bases between. This CDR3 is built from 12 residues. The germline CDR1 and CDR2 sequences are SGHRS and YFSETQ. CDR3 nucleotide sequence: TGCGCCAGCAGCTTGAACCCTGGGGAGCAGTACTTC. Protein: CASSLNPGEQYF.

This rearrangement joins TRBV12-3 or TRBV12-4 to TRBJ2-1, with 7 bases fitting TRBD2. The junction had 2 bases not matched to a gene; V was cut back by 2 bases and J by 7 bases. The CDR3 totals 13 residues. CDR3 nucleotide sequence: TGTGCCAGCAGTTTACGGGAGGCGAATGAGCAGTTCTTC. It is translated as CASSLREANEQFF.

This clonotype appeared many times. J is TRBJ1-2 and V is TRBV27; D ambiguous. Germline V gene sequence: CDR1 MNHEY, CDR2 SMNVEV (reference sequence). V lost 6 bases to trimming and J lost 0 bases, with 14 bases between them. This CDR3 region has 15 residues. In nucleotides, the CDR3 is TGTGCCAGCAGCCAACGCAACGGGGCTAACTATGGCTACACCTTC. This codes for CASSQRNGANYGYTF.

In this sample, this clonotype turned up many times. V and J are TRBV5-1 and TRBJ1-5; D unclear. The CDR3 is 13 residues long. Germline V gene lookup returns CDR1 SGHRS and CDR2 YFSETQ. Trimming pared 2 bases from V and 4 bases from J, leaving 7 bases between. CDR3 nucleotides: TGCGCCAGCAGCTTTGGGGTAAATCAGCCCCAGCATTTT. It encodes CASSFGVNQPQHF.

Turning to this clonotype: A much larger clone sits a single nucleotide away, making a read error possible. CDR3 bases: TGTGCCAGCAGCCACAGGGTGGGCAATCAGCCCCAGCATTTT. Protein product: CASSHRVGNQPQHF. The V and J genes are TRBV28 and TRBJ1-5, with D possibly matching TRBD1 (6 bases). Germline V gene data show CDR1 as MDHEN and CDR2 as SYDVKM. The V end was cut by 6 bases, the J end by 2 bases, with 11 bases between. The CDR3 sequence is 14 residues long.

The rearrangement uses TRBV20-1 and TRBJ2-5; 9 bases map to TRBD1. Germline values: CDR1 DFQATT, CDR2 SNEGSKA (reference sequence). J was trimmed by 1 base and V by 5 bases; bases with no gene match: 8. CDR3 length: 15 amino acids. Here the CDR3 DNA reads TGCAGTGCTTGGGGGGGACAGGGAGTCCAAGAGACCCAGTACTTC. Protein: CSAWGGQGVQETQYF.

The V gene is TRBV20-1, the J gene TRBJ2-1; 9 bases agree with TRBD1. The CDR3 sequence is 13 residues long. The germline V gene has CDR1 DFQATT and CDR2 SNEGSKA (reference sequence). Here the CDR3 DNA reads TGCAGCCCCCGGGACAGGGTACCCAATGAGCAGTTCTTC. Protein: CSPRDRVPNEQFF.

There are a few counts of this clonotype. The rearrangement links TRBV6-1 to TRBJ2-3, with 11 bases matching TRBD2. V dropped 5 bases and J dropped 5; count of bases not matched to a gene: 15. The CDR3 runs 18 residues. The germline gives CDR1 MNHNS, CDR2 SASEGT. CDR3 region: CASSPGALAGGQLDTQYF. The DNA for the CDR3 is TGTGCCAGCAGTCCTGGCGCTTTAGCGGGGGGGCAGCTAGATACGCAGTATTTT.

This clonotype was picked up many times. V and J are TRBV5-5 and TRBJ2-3; D unclear. The V gene's germline CDR1 is SGHKS and CDR2 YYEKEE (reference sequence). CDR3 length: 12 amino acids. Trimming stripped 4 bases from V and 4 bases from J, with 7 bases between. In DNA form, the CDR3 reads TGTGCCAGCAGCCCTCAGCCAGATACGCAGTATTTT. Its translation: CASSPQPDTQYF.

This clonotype was seen at least ten times. DNA of the CDR3: TGTGCCAGCAGTTTAGAAGGGGCCTTCTATGGCTACACCTTC. Encoded protein: CASSLEGAFYGYTF. This chain connects TRBV6-5 to TRBJ1-2; a possible D gene is TRBD1 (5 bases). Per germline, CDR1 MNHEY and CDR2 SVGAGI. V was clipped by 4 bases and J by 4 bases, with 13 bases between them. The CDR3 runs to 14 residues.

This clonotype was seen repeatedly, ten times or more. This sequence joins TRBV4-3 and TRBJ1-1; 8 positions agree with TRBD1. Per the germline V gene, CDR1 is LGHNA and CDR2 is YSLEER. The V segment lost 0 bases and the J segment 6 bases; nucleotides outside the gene matches: 9. The CDR3 spans 16 residues. CDR3 amino acids: CASSQDPPRGLAEAFF. CDR3 coding DNA: TGCGCCAGCAGCCAAGATCCCCCCAGGGGGCTCGCTGAAGCTTTCTTT.

Ten or more counts support this clonotype. This chain uses TRBV20-1 with TRBJ2-5; 10 bases map to TRBD2. This CDR3 has 16 amino acids. Germline CDR1 reads DFQATT; CDR2 reads SNEGSKA (reference sequence). The ends lost 0 bases at V and 3 bases at J; junction bases unmatched: 7. The CDR3 loop reads CSARDHSGLAEETQYF. The CDR3 bases are TGCAGTGCTAGAGATCACTCAGGACTAGCGGAAGAGACCCAGTACTTC.

The J gene is TRBJ1-1, the V gene TRBV25-1; unclear D gene. V lost 2 bases, J lost 4 bases, and 8 bases lay in between. Germline assignment: CDR1 MGHDK and CDR2 SYGVNS. The CDR3 contains 13 residues. Here the CDR3 reads CASSEVGLTEAFF. In nucleotides, the CDR3 is TGTGCCAGCAGTGAAGTGGGCCTCACTGAAGCTTTCTTT.

CDR3 region: CSARDRRDSLQETQYF. The CDR3 nucleotides are TGCAGTGCTAGAGATAGGAGGGACAGCCTCCAAGAGACCCAGTACTTC. The chain joins TRBV20-1 to TRBJ2-5, with D possibly being TRBD1 (7 bases). V lost 0 bases and J lost 1, with 15 bases in between. Germline V gene lookup returns CDR1 DFQATT and CDR2 SNEGSKA (reference sequence). The CDR3 length is 16 residues.

At least ten counts were recorded for this clonotype. The rearrangement links TRBV5-1 to TRBJ2-5, with 7 bases matching TRBD2. Losses at the gene ends were 0 bases for V and 4 bases for J; bases not matched to a gene: 3. In germline, CDR1 is SGHRS, CDR2 YFSETQ. The CDR3 sequence is 14 residues long. The CDR3, as DNA: TGCGCCAGCAGCTTGGCCGTAGCGGGAGAGACCCAGTACTTC. Its translation is CASSLAVAGETQYF.

This clonotype was detected many times. V and J are TRBV12-3 or TRBV12-4 and TRBJ2-7, with TRBD1 as a possible D gene (5 bases). V was pared by 1 base and J by 0 bases, with 10 bases between. There are 15 residues in the CDR3. Here the CDR3 reads CASSLGVTDSYEQYF. Written as DNA, the CDR3 is TGTGCCAGCAGTTTAGGGGTGACAGACTCCTACGAGCAGTACTTC.

J is TRBJ1-1 and V is TRBV5-6; D is possibly TRBD1 (5 bases). Trimming removed 4 bases at V and 7 bases at J, with 14 bases between. This CDR3 is 13 amino acids long. CDR1 and CDR2 (germline): SGHDT, YYEEEE. The CDR3 DNA reads as TGTGCCAGCAGCCGAAAGAGACAGTTTGAAGCTTTCTTT. Residues: CASSRKRQFEAFF.

This clonotype was detected a few times. The chain is built from TRBV7-6 and TRBJ2-1, with TRBD2 matching over 7 bases. Germline V gene sequence: CDR1 SGHVS, CDR2 FNYEAQ. The CDR3 has 15 residues. Losses at the gene ends were 0 bases for V and 7 bases for J; bases not matched to a gene: 6. This CDR3 is CASSLARSRGNEQFF. In DNA form, the CDR3 reads TGTGCCAGCAGCTTAGCGCGATCGCGGGGGAATGAGCAGTTCTTC. Supplemented by reference TRBV7-6 and TRBJ2-1, the full variable domain reads GAGVSQSPRYKVTKRGQDVALRCDPISGHVSLYWYRQALGQGPEFLTYFNYEAQQDKSGLPNDRFSAERPEGSISTLTIQRTEQRDSAMYRCASSLARSRGNEQFFGPGTRLTVL.

Points on this clonotype: Mismatch with germline at one junction end may stem from a read error. This chain connects TRBV7-2 to TRBJ2-3, with 8 bases aligning to TRBD2. CDR1 is SGHTA and CDR2 is FQGNSA in the germline V gene. The CDR3 totals 15 residues. DNA for the CDR3: TGTGCCAGCAGCCTAAGACTAGCGCAGGCAGATACGCTGTATTTT. This sequence encodes CASSLRLAQADTLYF.

The chain recombines TRBV3-1 with TRBJ2-3; tentative D call: TRBD1 (6 bases). V gave up 2 bases and J gave up 1 base, with 13 bases separating them. The germline gives CDR1 LGHDT, CDR2 YNNKEL (reference sequence). The CDR3 spans 16 residues. The chain's CDR3 is CASSQRGFMGTDTQYF. The CDR3 DNA reads as TGTGCCAGCAGCCAAAGGGGGTTTATGGGCACAGATACGCAGTATTTT.

The chain employs TRBV20-1 and TRBJ1-3, with D possibly TRBD1 on 5 matching bases. Trimming pared 2 bases from V and 6 bases from J, leaving 32 bases between. CDR1 is DFQATT and CDR2 is SNEGSKA in the germline V gene (reference sequence). This CDR3 contains 20 residues. CDR3 sequence: CSARIELILPGHLAENTIYF. The CDR3 DNA is TGCAGTGCTAGAATAGAGCTCATACTGCCAGGGCATTTGGCCGAAAACACCATATATTTT.

This clonotype was observed many times. The CDR3 here is CASSLAPGDYGYTF. The CDR3 DNA is TGTGCCAGCAGCTTAGCTCCGGGCGACTATGGCTACACCTTC. The chain links TRBV7-2 to TRBJ1-2; D is unresolved. The CDR3 loop spans 14 amino acids. Germline loops: CDR1 SGHTA, CDR2 FQGNSA. V gave up 0 bases and J gave up 3 bases, with 8 bases separating them. The whole variable domain, remainder taken from reference TRBV7-2 and TRBJ1-2, is GAGVSQSPSNKVTEKGKDVELRCDPISGHTALYWYRQSLGQGLEFLIYFQGNSAPDKSGLPSDRFSAERTGGSVSTLTIQRTQQEDSAVYLCASSLAPGDYGYTFGSGTRLTVV.

Ten or more counts support this clonotype. The rearrangement joins TRBV20-1 to TRBJ1-5, with a weak D call TRBD1 (5 bases). The V gene's germline CDR1 is DFQATT and CDR2 SNEGSKA (reference sequence). The length of the CDR3 is 16 residues. V lost 0 bases and J lost 1, with 13 bases in between. The DNA for the CDR3 is TGCAGTGCTAGAGATCGGGAGGGGACGAGCAATCAGCCCCAGCATTTT. Protein sequence: CSARDREGTSNQPQHF.

A word on this clonotype: A much larger clone sits a single nucleotide away, making a read error possible. The V call is TRBV28, the J call TRBJ2-6; D might be TRBD2 (6 bases). CDR1 and CDR2 (germline): MDHEN, SYDVKM. The CDR3 length is 18 residues. CDR3 bases: TGTGCCAGCAGTTCCGCGGGACGGATGATCTCTGGGGACAACGTCCTGACTTTC. Translating gives CASSSAGRMISGDNVLTF.

Ten or more counts support this clonotype. The chain has TRBV11-2 and TRBJ2-2; TRBD2 matches 9 bases. With 5 bases clipped from V and 6 bases from J, the junction kept 7 bases outside the gene matches. CDR1 SGHAT and CDR2 FQNNGV come from the germline V gene. The CDR3 length is 15 residues. The CDR3 sequence: CASSILAGLSGELFF. CDR3 bases: TGTGCCAGCAGCATCCTAGCGGGGCTGTCCGGGGAGCTGTTTTTT.

There are a few counts of this clonotype. The rearrangement links TRBV7-7 to TRBJ2-5; 8 bases align to TRBD2. Germline V gene lookup returns CDR1 SSHAT and CDR2 FNYEAQ (reference sequence). The CDR3 length is 15 residues. V dropped 5 bases and J dropped 0; count of bases not matched to a gene: 5. For the CDR3, the DNA is TGTGCCAGCAGCGTTAGCGGGACCCACCAAGAGACCCAGTACTTC. Protein sequence: CASSVSGTHQETQYF.

The genes are TRBV27 and TRBJ1-1; D ambiguous. Trimming took off 1 base at V and 1 base at J, with 10 bases between the two ends. The CDR3 spans 15 residues. Germline assignment: CDR1 MNHEY and CDR2 SMNVEV (reference sequence). The CDR3, as DNA: TGTGCCAGCAGTTTATTCCCCCGCGGGAACACTGAAGCTTTCTTT. Protein product: CASSLFPRGNTEAFF.

This clonotype showed up many times. The chain links TRBV20-1 to TRBJ1-4; a weak D match, TRBD1 (6 bases). The germline gives CDR1 DFQATT, CDR2 SNEGSKA (reference sequence). Trimming took off 0 bases at V and 8 bases at J, with 16 bases between the two ends. The CDR3 consists of 15 residues. CDR3 sequence: CSARDERGVGEKLFF. CDR3 DNA: TGCAGTGCTAGAGACGAAAGGGGGGTGGGGGAAAAACTGTTTTTT.